This is a list of T cell receptor beta chains from one sample in a study of a mutant IDH1 vaccine in newly diagnosed glioma. Libraries were prepared by immunoSEQ multiplex PCR; TCRdb keeps only in-frame clonotypes and omits some of them. The sample lists around 120,000 clones; about four fifths were seen once. Antigen specificity for these receptors is unknown. Source: PBMCs, taken from a glioma patient whose treatment included an IDH1 peptide vaccine. The receptor source for this set is a man in his forties or fifties with glioma. Each CDR3 is given with its conserved first and last residue.

V gene	J gene	CDR3 length	CDR3 protein
TRBV7-9	TRBJ2-1	18	CASSPRERWRGSYNEQFF
TRBV15	TRBJ1-6	13	CATSRQGVAPLHF
TRBV4-3	TRBJ1-1	14	CASSLGGPNTEAFF
TRBV6-4	TRBJ1-2	11	CALRGLYGYTF
TRBV11-2	TRBJ2-7	14	CASSPGRGSVEQYF
TRBV13	TRBJ2-2	13	CASSLDHTGELFF
TRBV15	TRBJ2-5	15	CATSRDNSRVETQYF
TRBV5-1	TRBJ2-5	16	CASSLRVAGMQETQYF
TRBV19	TRBJ2-2	12	CAGTSYTGELFF
TRBV14	TRBJ2-7	12	CASSLGGVEQYF
TRBV6-1	TRBJ1-4	14	CASGSRSLNEKLFF
TRBV9	TRBJ2-5	14	CASNSLAGGETQYF
TRBV9	TRBJ2-2	16	CASSVDRGQNTGELFF
TRBV5-1	TRBJ2-2	15	CASSLGGQSTGELFF
TRBV27	TRBJ2-1	19	CASSPRLAGGPFFNNEQFF
TRBV29-1	TRBJ2-7	11	CSVGQGKEQYF
TRBV18	TRBJ2-1	18	CASSPIQSGWSSYNEQFF
TRBV4-3	TRBJ2-7	14	CASSPQGGAYGQYF
TRBV14	TRBJ2-7	14	CASSQGSLTYEQYF
TRBV14	TRBJ2-4	17	CASSQEIRGGAKNIQYF
TRBV5-6	TRBJ2-7	12	CASSLVSYEQYF
TRBV30	TRBJ1-1	11	CAWSRDTEAFF
TRBV6-1	TRBJ2-2	15	CASSLDGGVPGELFF
TRBV27	TRBJ1-2	15	CASSLTTGGGYGYTF
TRBV29-1	TRBJ2-7	12	CSVGRNSYEQYF
TRBV14	TRBJ2-5	17	CASSPLGLAGIQETQYF
TRBV7-2	TRBJ2-1	14	CASSLLGSYNEQFF
TRBV29-1	TRBJ2-1	12	CSVVQGYNEQFF
TRBV2	TRBJ2-1	12	CASRRGTNEQFF
TRBV11-3	TRBJ1-1	13	CASSFSGNTEAFF
TRBV4-1	TRBJ2-7	15	CASSQDGQGFYEQYF
TRBV27	TRBJ2-7	15	CASSFAGLLLREQYF
TRBV6-4	TRBJ1-5	13	CASSDGESQPQHF
TRBV7-9	TRBJ2-5	13	CASSLARSETQYF
TRBV30	TRBJ1-1	13	CALNSQMNTEAFF
TRBV11-2	TRBJ2-4	19	CASSFGTSGAYRGENIQYF
TRBV11-2	TRBJ2-5	14	CASKKEGGGKTQYF
TRBV28	TRBJ1-2	15	CASSLIGKTNYGYTF
TRBV4-1	TRBJ2-5	14	CASSQEIRGETQYF
TRBV6-6	TRBJ2-3	16	CASSTPDRDYTDTQYF
TRBV11-2	TRBJ1-1	14	CASSSIGPGTEAFF
TRBV5-1	TRBJ2-5	14	CASSFGGRGETQYF
TRBV4-2	TRBJ1-5	16	CASSQDLGQGEQPQHF
TRBV7-9	TRBJ1-5	17	CASSREGDWDIDQPQHF
TRBV28	TRBJ2-7	13	CATGGGATYEQYF
TRBV5-4	TRBJ2-3	18	CASSQAARGTSGADTQYF
TRBV4-1	TRBJ2-7	16	CASSHYPGGAPYEQYF
TRBV19	TRBJ2-1	14	CASSIRLVGNEQFF
TRBV7-9	TRBJ2-7	14	CASSLGDLGHEQYF
TRBV7-9	TRBJ1-2	15	CASSLARGRIYGYTF